The 25 T cell receptor beta chains in this list originate from one sample, sequenced in a study of blood T cell repertoires in COVID-19. Sequencing was performed with immunoSEQ multiplex PCR; in TCRdb, only in-frame clones are kept and a portion is missing. In the table there are over 150,000 clones, around 79% of which are singletons. The sequencing input was peripheral blood. Receptors were obtained from a woman in her seventies with acute or convalescent COVID-19.

V gene TRBV28 combines with J gene TRBJ2-7; TRBD1 is a possible D gene (5 bases). Deletions cut 5 bases from V and 3 bases from J, with 14 bases between. Germline CDR1 and CDR2: MDHEN and SYDVKM. CDR3 length equals 14 residues. For the CDR3, the DNA is TGTGCCAGCAGTCCCCTCGGCGGACACTACGAGCAGTACTTC. This codes for CASSPLGGHYEQYF.

V usage is TRBV19 and J usage is TRBJ2-7; 7 bases line up with TRBD2. CDR3 size: 15 residues. From germline, CDR1 is LNHDA and CDR2 SQIVND (reference sequence). V was pared by 4 bases and J by 1 base, with 7 bases of the junction left unmatched. The CDR3 coding sequence is TGTGCCAGTAGTACGAGCGGACTAGGTTCCTACGAGCAGTACTTC. Amino acids: CASSTSGLGSYEQYF.

The CDR3 DNA sequence: TGTGCCAGCAGCTTAGCGGCGGGATACGAGCAGTACTTC. Encoded protein: CASSLAAGYEQYF. V and J are TRBV11-3 and TRBJ2-7, with a possible D match to TRBD2 (6 bases). In germline, CDR1 is SGHNT, CDR2 YENEEA. The CDR3 runs to 13 residues. V lost 1 base and J 4 bases, leaving 8 bases between the germline ends.

The rearrangement links TRBV15 to TRBJ2-1; TRBD2 agrees at 7 bases. Trimming removed 5 bases from V and 10 bases from J; junction bases left unmatched: 11. This CDR3 spans 14 amino acids. Germline CDR1 LNHNV, CDR2 YYDKDF (reference sequence). CDR3 nucleotide sequence: TGTGCCACCAGCGGGTTTTCGGGAGGCCACGAGCAGTTCTTC. Protein sequence: CATSGFSGGHEQFF.

The rearrangement uses TRBV24-1 and TRBJ2-1; 9 nucleotides align to TRBD1. Germline V gives CDR1 KGHDR, CDR2 SFDVKD. The trim removed 4 bases at V and 0 bases at J, leaving 6 bases unmatched. This CDR3 is 17 amino acids long. DNA for the CDR3: TGTGCCACCAGTGACCACAGGGGGCACCACTCCTACAATGAGCAGTTCTTC. Protein sequence: CATSDHRGHHSYNEQFF.

J is TRBJ2-3 and V is TRBV2; TRBD2 agrees at 10 bases. The CDR3 is 16 residues long. V lost 3 bases and J lost 3; bases outside the gene matches: 6. The germline V gene encodes CDR1 SNHLY and CDR2 FYNNEI. CDR3 sequence reads: CASSDRASGRTDTQYF. In DNA form, the CDR3 reads TGTGCCAGCAGTGATAGGGCTAGCGGGAGAACAGATACGCAGTATTTT.

The chain has TRBV3-1 (or the pseudogene TRBV3-2) and TRBJ2-5; TRBD2 matches 7 bases. Germline V gene data show CDR1 as LGHDT and CDR2 as YNNKEL (reference sequence). The CDR3 sequence is 14 residues long. V gave up 0 bases and J gave up 7 bases; unmatched junction bases: 5. Here the CDR3 reads CASSQDLGGGTQYF. The CDR3 DNA sequence: TGTGCCAGCAGCCAAGATCTTGGCGGGGGGACCCAGTACTTC.

This chain connects TRBV20-1 to TRBJ1-3; a possible D gene is TRBD1 (5 bases). CDR1 DFQATT and CDR2 SNEGSKA come from the germline V gene (reference sequence). The CDR3 extends over 14 amino acids. The ends were cut back, 3 bases at V and 7 bases at J, with 16 bases in the middle. DNA for the CDR3: TGCAGTGCTAGTCTCGACCAGGGTGGGAACACCATATATTTT. It yields the protein CSASLDQGGNTIYF.

CDR3 loop: CASSPSRDKNYEQYF. DNA of the CDR3: TGTGCCAGCTCCCCCTCCCGGGACAAGAACTACGAGCAGTACTTC. The rearrangement joins TRBV18 to TRBJ2-7, with D possibly being TRBD1 (6 bases). Looked up from germline, CDR1 is KGHSH and CDR2 is LQKENI. The CDR3 spans 15 residues. V lost 6 bases to trimming and J lost 3 bases, with 18 bases between them.

The chain carries TRBV11-1 and TRBJ1-4; D is uncertain. V lost 5 bases to trimming and J lost 0 bases, with 10 bases between them. The germline V gene has CDR1 SGHAT and CDR2 FQDESV (reference sequence). The CDR3 has 15 amino acids. In DNA, the CDR3 is TGTGCCAGCAGCCCCCACAGAACAACTAATGAAAAACTGTTTTTT. It specifies CASSPHRTTNEKLFF.

This rearrangement joins TRBV2 to TRBJ2-1, with TRBD2 matching 10 bases. This CDR3 is 15 amino acids long. Per germline, CDR1 SNHLY and CDR2 FYNNEI. J gave up 8 bases and V 1 base, and 5 bases lay outside the gene matches. CDR3 amino acids: CASSEGLAGVYEQFF. In DNA form, the CDR3 reads TGTGCCAGCAGTGAAGGCCTAGCGGGAGTCTATGAGCAGTTCTTC.

The V call is TRBV18, the J call TRBJ2-7; a possible D gene is TRBD2 (5 bases). The length of the CDR3 is 14 residues. CDR1 and CDR2 from the germline V gene are KGHSH and LQKENI. V lost 4 bases to trimming and J lost 2 bases, with 12 bases between them. The CDR3 region has the DNA TGTGCCAGCTCACGGCTGGTAGCGCCCTACGAGCAGTACTTC. The encoded protein is CASSRLVAPYEQYF.

The gene calls are TRBV30 and TRBJ2-7; tentative D call: TRBD2 (5 bases). Germline V gives CDR1 GTSNPN, CDR2 SVGIG (reference sequence). V was cut by 2 bases and J by 2 bases, with 13 bases left in between. There are 14 residues in the CDR3. CDR3 coding DNA: TGTGCCTGGAGTCTCGGGGTGGTTCCCTACGAGCAGTACTTC. It specifies CAWSLGVVPYEQYF.

The table lists this clone with a few counts. The chain joins TRBV5-1 to TRBJ2-5; possible D gene TRBD1, 5 bases. V was pared by 2 bases and J by 2 bases, with 16 bases between. The CDR3 runs 16 residues. Per the germline V gene, CDR1 is SGHRS and CDR2 is YFSETQ. The CDR3 spells CASSLLSTRQQETQYF. CDR3 DNA sequence: TGCGCCAGCAGCTTATTGTCGACCCGACAGCAAGAGACCCAGTACTTC. The variable domain in full, with the rest retrieved from reference TRBV5-1 and TRBJ2-5, is KAGVTQTPRYLIKTRGQQVTLSCSPISGHRSVSWYQQTPGQGLQFLFEYFSETQRNKGNFPGRFSGRQFSNSRSEMNVSTLELGDSALYLCASSLLSTRQQETQYFGPGTRLLVL.

The chain joins TRBV30 to TRBJ2-7, with D hard to call. Germline CDR1 and CDR2: GTSNPN and SVGIG (reference sequence). V was shortened by 1 base and J by 0 bases, with 10 bases between the two germline ends. The CDR3 has 14 amino acids. The DNA for the CDR3 is TGTGCCTGGAGTGAAGATAAGAGCTCCTACGAGCAGTACTTC. Translated: CAWSEDKSSYEQYF.

The chain carries TRBV3-1 (or the pseudogene TRBV3-2) and TRBJ1-6; D ambiguous. Trimming removed 4 bases at V and 7 bases at J, with 11 bases between. This CDR3 is 14 amino acids long. CDR1 is LGHDT, CDR2 YNNKEL, per germline (reference sequence). CDR3 sequence reads: CASSRRLGNSPLHF. The CDR3 DNA sequence: TGTGCCAGCAGCCGCAGACTCGGGAATTCACCCCTCCACTTT.

V is TRBV3-1 (or the pseudogene TRBV3-2) and J is TRBJ2-2; 7 bases are shared with TRBD1. This CDR3 is 14 amino acids long. The germline gives CDR1 LGHDT, CDR2 YNNKEL (reference sequence). With 5 bases clipped from V and 3 bases from J, the junction kept 3 bases outside the gene matches. The CDR3 DNA reads as TGTGCCAGCAGCTACGGGACAGACACCGGGGAGCTGTTTTTT. This gives the protein CASSYGTDTGELFF.

The V and J genes are TRBV5-6 and TRBJ1-5; D not resolved. Per germline, CDR1 SGHDT and CDR2 YYEEEE. CDR3 length: 15 amino acids. The V gene lost 3 bases and the J gene lost 3 bases, with 13 bases spanning the gap. The CDR3 region has the DNA TGTGCCAGCAGCTCTCTTGGAGGTGTCAATCAGCCCCAGCATTTT. Translation: CASSSLGGVNQPQHF.

This chain's CDR3 is CASSPSAGTGYGNTEAFF. DNA of the CDR3: TGCGCCAGCAGCCCATCGGCCGGGACAGGGTACGGGAACACTGAAGCTTTCTTT. J is TRBJ1-1 and V is TRBV5-1, with 9 bases fitting TRBD1. With 4 bases clipped from V and 1 base from J, the junction kept 14 bases outside the gene matches. CDR1 and CDR2 (germline): SGHRS, YFSETQ. The CDR3 extends over 18 amino acids.

The chain recombines TRBV2 with TRBJ2-3; D not certain. Trimming left V 4 bases short and J 7 bases short, with 9 bases between. The CDR3 is 12 amino acids. Germline V gene lookup returns CDR1 SNHLY and CDR2 FYNNEI. This CDR3 reads CASSVADYTQYF. Written as DNA, the CDR3 is TGTGCCAGCAGTGTGGCAGACTATACGCAGTATTTT.

This clone was observed a handful of times. CDR3 nucleotides: TGCGCCAGCAGGCTAGCGGGAGGTGGGAATGAGCAGTTCTTC. It translates to CASRLAGGGNEQFF. The chain uses TRBV10-2 and TRBJ2-1; 11 bases match TRBD2. There are 14 residues in the CDR3. Germline V lookup: CDR1 WSHSY, CDR2 SAAADI. The J segment lost 7 bases and the V segment lost 6 bases, leaving 5 bases of the junction unmatched.

The gene calls are TRBV19 and TRBJ1-5; D not certain. CDR1 and CDR2 from the germline V gene are LNHDA and SQIVND (reference sequence). This CDR3 contains 17 residues. V lost 2 bases to trimming and J lost 4 bases, with 18 bases between them. The CDR3 nucleotides read TGTGCCAGTAGTATATGGGTCAGAGGCGGAAAAAATCAGCCCCAGCATTTT. Translation gives CASSIWVRGGKNQPQHF.

This clone has a single count. The gene calls are TRBV21-1 and TRBJ2-5; the table's D call, TRBD2, has no DNA check behind it. TRBV21-1 is classified as a pseudogene. The CDR3 extends over 19 amino acids. This chain's CDR3 is CASSFRPLLCLRTQETQYF. DNA for the CDR3: TGTGCCAGCAGCTTCCGCCCCCTCCTATGTCTCCGCACTCAAGAGACCCAGTACTTC.

This clone was recorded only once. The chain joins TRBV7-8 to TRBJ2-7; 7 positions match TRBD1. This CDR3 contains 15 residues. J gave up 4 bases and V 1 base, and 7 bases lay outside the gene matches. Looked up from germline, CDR1 is SGHVS and CDR2 is FQNEAQ. The CDR3 protein is CASSLEWDSRYEQYF. CDR3 bases: TGTGCCAGCAGCTTAGAGTGGGACAGCCGTTACGAGCAGTACTTC.

The rearrangement links TRBV5-1 to TRBJ2-1; D is uncertain. CDR1 SGHRS and CDR2 YFSETQ come from the germline V gene. The CDR3 length is 17 residues. Trimming pared 4 bases from V and 1 base from J, leaving 18 bases between. As DNA, the CDR3 is TGCGCCAGCAGCCTACCCCGCCAGCGTTTATCCTACAATGAGCAGTTCTTC. Its translation is CASSLPRQRLSYNEQFF.